A selection of T cell receptor beta chains follows, all from one sample in a study of blood T cell repertoires in COVID-19. Clones were read by immunoSEQ multiplex PCR, and TCRdb kept only the in-frame ones, dropping some. Among some 120,000 clones, approximately 80% were seen once, and the ten largest hold 0.83%. Sequenced material: peripheral blood. The receptor set was obtained from a woman between 70 and 85 years old with acute or convalescent COVID-19. Each CDR3 is given with its conserved first and last residue. A D gene is named only where the DNA matches it firmly. The size field is filled for only some rows; it gives once, few, many or a size class.

D,J,V,size,CDR3,DNA
TRBD2,TRBJ2-5,TRBV6-5,.,CASSSWTSGDQETQYF,TGTGCCAGCAGTTCCTGGACTAGCGGGGACCAAGAGACCCAGTACTTC
.,TRBJ2-3,TRBV14,.,CASSQGLTQYF,TGTGCCAGCAGCCAAGGGCTTACGCAGTATTTT
.,TRBJ2-1,TRBV14,.,CASRKQGWNEQFF,TGTGCCAGCAGGAAACAGGGATGGAATGAGCAGTTCTTC
.,TRBJ1-3,TRBV15,many,CATSTRSSGNTIYF,TGTGCCACCAGCACGAGGTCCTCTGGAAACACCATATATTTT
.,TRBJ1-2,TRBV14,.,CASSPLGGANYGYTF,TGTGCCAGCAGCCCATTAGGGGGAGCTAACTATGGCTACACCTTC
TRBD1,TRBJ1-2,TRBV28,.,CASSFGGTGGWGYTF,TGTGCCAGCAGTTTCGGGGGCACAGGGGGCTGGGGCTACACCTTC
TRBD1,TRBJ1-2,TRBV7-3,.,CASSLLRRGVDYGYTF,TGTGCCAGCAGCTTATTACGCAGGGGGGTGGACTATGGCTACACCTTC
TRBD2,TRBJ2-1,TRBV7-7,.,CASSGGLAGNNEQFF,TGTGCCAGCAGCGGGGGACTAGCGGGAAACAATGAGCAGTTCTTC
.,TRBJ1-2,TRBV20-1,.,CSASLTGGGYTF,TGCAGTGCTAGTCTCACAGGTGGGGGCTACACCTTC
TRBD1,TRBJ1-1,TRBV5-5,.,CASSLLTGATEAFF,TGTGCCAGCAGCTTGTTGACAGGGGCCACTGAAGCTTTCTTT
TRBD2,TRBJ2-3,TRBV7-8,few,CASSSGTSGMVGTDTQYF,TGTGCCAGCAGCTCCGGGACTAGCGGGATGGTAGGCACAGATACGCAGTATTTT
.,TRBJ1-5,TRBV6-6,.,CASSYTGGRQPQHF,TGTGCCAGCAGTTACACGGGGGGGCGACAGCCCCAGCATTTT
.,TRBJ2-5,TRBV5-1,few,CASSAGVQETQYF,TGCGCCAGCAGTGCAGGGGTGCAAGAGACCCAGTACTTC
TRBD1,TRBJ2-7,TRBV3-1/TRBV3-2,.,CASSQDLTGVYEQYF,TGTGCCAGCAGCCAAGATCTGACAGGGGTCTACGAGCAGTACTTC
TRBD2,TRBJ2-7,TRBV27,.,CASTGSGSRYEQYF,TGTGCCAGCACAGGTAGCGGGAGTAGATACGAGCAGTACTTC
.,TRBJ2-1,TRBV10-3,.,CAISLANNEQFF,TGTGCCATCAGCCTAGCGAACAATGAGCAGTTCTTC
.,TRBJ2-7,TRBV6-2/TRBV6-3,.,CASSNPGTPYEQYF,TGTGCCAGCAGCAATCCCGGGACACCCTACGAGCAGTACTTC
.,TRBJ2-5,TRBV18,.,CASSPTRGQETQYF,TGTGCCAGCTCTCCAACCAGGGGTCAAGAGACCCAGTACTTC
.,TRBJ2-6,TRBV5-1,.,CASSLASVNSGANVLTF,TGCGCCAGCAGCTTGGCCAGTGTAAACTCTGGGGCCAACGTCCTGACTTTC
TRBD1,TRBJ1-5,TRBV10-3,.,CASSGTGGNQPQHF,TGTGCCAGCTCCGGGACAGGGGGGAATCAGCCCCAGCATTTT
TRBD1,TRBJ2-7,TRBV9,.,CASSARQGPTYEQYF,TGTGCCAGCAGCGCCCGACAGGGGCCGACCTACGAGCAGTACTTC
.,TRBJ2-5,TRBV28,.,CASSLAAGGSQETQYF,TGTGCCAGCAGTTTGGCGGCAGGGGGGTCCCAAGAGACCCAGTACTTC
.,TRBJ1-1,TRBV6-6,.,CASTYGQASRYTEAFF,TGTGCCAGCACTTACGGGCAGGCATCACGCTACACTGAAGCTTTCTTT
.,TRBJ1-6,TRBV7-9,.,CASSLAGAPDNSPLHF,TGTGCCAGCAGCTTAGCAGGGGCGCCCGATAATTCACCCCTCCACTTT
.,TRBJ2-5,TRBV30,.,CAWSGGQETQYF,TGTGCCTGGAGTGGAGGGCAAGAGACCCAGTACTTC
TRBD1,TRBJ2-2,TRBV5-5,.,CASSWGTGNTGELFF,TGTGCCAGCAGCTGGGGGACAGGGAACACCGGGGAGCTGTTTTTT
TRBD2,TRBJ2-3,TRBV11-2,.,CASSFSGSSPDTQYF,TGTGCCAGCAGCTTCAGCGGGAGTAGCCCAGATACGCAGTATTTT
.,TRBJ2-7,TRBV5-1,.,CASSFSGYEQYF,TGCGCCAGCAGCTTTTCAGGGTACGAGCAGTACTTC
.,TRBJ1-1,TRBV7-9,once,CASSLNGNTEAFF,TGTGCCAGCAGCTTAAACGGGAACACTGAAGCTTTCTTT
.,TRBJ1-4,TRBV28,once,CASSLIGVGEKLFF,TGTGCCAGCAGTTTAATCGGGGTGGGGGAAAAACTGTTTTTT
.,TRBJ1-1,TRBV3-1/TRBV3-2,.,CASSLPLGGSSTEAFF,TGTGCCAGCAGCCTTCCGCTCGGGGGTTCGAGCACTGAAGCTTTCTTT
TRBD1,TRBJ1-3,TRBV9,.,CASSAGDRFSGNTIYF,TGTGCCAGCAGCGCAGGGGACAGGTTCTCTGGAAACACCATATATTTT
TRBD2,TRBJ2-2,TRBV5-1,.,CASSLLLAGDTGELFF,TGCGCCAGCAGCTTATTACTAGCGGGGGACACCGGGGAGCTGTTTTTT
.,TRBJ2-2,TRBV4-2,once,CASSQDLSGELFF,TGTGCCAGCAGCCAAGATCTGAGCGGGGAGCTGTTTTTT
TRBD1,TRBJ1-2,TRBV10-3,.,CAISEGTATGGYTF,TGTGCCATCAGTGAAGGGACAGCCACAGGTGGCTACACCTTC
TRBD2,TRBJ2-5,TRBV6-5,.,CASRPYSGSWETQYF,TGTGCCAGCAGACCCTATAGCGGGAGCTGGGAGACCCAGTACTTC
.,TRBJ1-1,TRBV12-5,.,CASGVRLVEAFF,TGTGCTAGTGGTGTCAGACTTGTTGAAGCTTTCTTT
TRBD2,TRBJ2-2,TRBV19,.,CASSISGLAGPNTGELFF,TGTGCCAGTAGTATCTCGGGACTAGCGGGGCCGAACACCGGGGAGCTGTTTTTT
TRBD2,TRBJ2-1,TRBV20-1,.,CSASRAGGEEQFF,TGCAGTGCTAGTAGGGCGGGGGGGGAGGAGCAGTTCTTC
.,TRBJ1-5,TRBV5-6,.,CASSSQGIQDQPQHF,TGTGCCAGCAGCTCGCAGGGAATACAGGATCAGCCCCAGCATTTT
TRBD1,TRBJ2-7,TRBV5-4,.,CASSRTGPYEQYF,TGTGCCAGCAGTCGGACAGGGCCCTACGAGCAGTACTTC
TRBD1,TRBJ1-1,TRBV6-5,.,CASSRPGGNTEAFF,TGTGCCAGCAGTCGGCCAGGGGGGAACACTGAAGCTTTCTTT
TRBD1,TRBJ1-2,TRBV2,.,CASSRDEGQSSGGYTF,TGTGCCAGCAGCCGCGACGAGGGACAGTCTTCTGGTGGCTACACCTTC
.,TRBJ1-1,TRBV15,.,CATSRDARVNTEAFF,TGTGCCACCAGCAGAGACGCCAGGGTGAACACTGAAGCTTTCTTT
TRBD1,TRBJ2-2,TRBV6-2/TRBV6-3,.,CASSYPGQGSGELFF,TGTGCCAGCAGTTACCCAGGACAGGGGAGCGGGGAGCTGTTTTTT
TRBD1,TRBJ1-1,TRBV7-9,.,CASSTRPGQGEGAEAFF,TGTGCCAGCAGCACCCGCCCTGGACAGGGGGAAGGTGCTGAAGCTTTCTTT
.,TRBJ1-5,TRBV12-3/TRBV12-4,.,CASSALGGQPQHF,TGTGCCAGCAGTGCCCTCGGGGGTCAGCCCCAGCATTTT
.,TRBJ1-2,TRBV5-1,.,CASSLEGEGGYTF,TGCGCCAGCAGCTTGGAAGGTGAGGGCGGCTACACCTTC
.,TRBJ2-7,TRBV29-1,.,CSVERPGGEQYF,TGCAGCGTTGAGAGGCCCGGGGGCGAGCAGTACTTC